This T cell receptor beta chain was sequenced in a study of blood T cell repertoires in COVID-19. About the research overall: In each case, the material was cDNA or gDNA derived from T cells, B-cell-depleted T cells, or PBMCs.

CDR1 and CDR2 (germline): MNHEY, SMNVEV (reference sequence). V dropped 4 bases and J dropped 0 bases, with 13 bases sitting between them. This CDR3 region has 15 residues. Methods used by the authors: It was from reference gene primer amplification that nucleated cell counts were estimated. Here immunoSEQ multiplex PCR was the method, and the copy in TCRdb shows in-frame clones only, minus some. D and trimming come from the DNA, and the V and J calls and clone size come from that table. The repertoire holds 95,000 to 150,000 clones, with about nine tenths as singletons. This clone was counted a few times.

V and J are TRBV27 and TRBJ2-7; tentative D call: TRBD2 (5 bases). The sequencing sample was made of peripheral blood. The receptor comes from a woman between 70 and 85 years old with acute or convalescent COVID-19. The CDR3 nucleotides are TGTGCCAGCAGTTCCCAAAGCGGTAGCTCCTACGAGCAGTACTTC. This sequence encodes CASSSQSGSSYEQYF.